The 17 T cell receptor beta chains presented below share a single source sample, sequenced in a study of T cell changes during pregnancy in multiple sclerosis. Here immunoSEQ multiplex PCR was the method, and the copy in TCRdb shows in-frame clones only, minus some. The repertoire holds roughly 71,000 clones, with about 94% as singletons. The specimen comprised peripheral blood, sampled in the first trimester of pregnancy. These TCRs come from a female donor in good health, enrolled as a control in a pregnancy study.

The V gene is TRBV6-6, the J gene TRBJ2-2; D may be TRBD1 (5 bases). The germline V gene encodes CDR1 MNHNY and CDR2 SVGAGI (reference sequence). This CDR3 comprises 14 residues. Trimming removed 0 bases from V and 7 bases from J, with 9 bases in between. The CDR3 region is CASSYSRRDGELFF. CDR3 coding DNA: TGTGCCAGCAGTTACTCGCGCAGGGACGGGGAGCTGTTTTTT.

Here the CDR3 DNA reads TGCGCCAGCAGCTTCCGCGGGAGAGGTGAGACCCAGTACTTC. This sequence encodes CASSFRGRGETQYF. V usage is TRBV5-1 and J usage is TRBJ2-5, with 7 bases fitting TRBD2. The CDR3 is made up of 14 amino acids. V gave up 2 bases and J gave up 5 bases; unmatched junction bases: 6. Germline CDR1 is SGHRS and CDR2 is YFSETQ.

The V and J genes are TRBV11-3 and TRBJ2-7, with D possibly TRBD1 on 6 matching bases. The ends were cut back, 0 bases at V and 5 bases at J, with 8 bases in the middle. This CDR3 comprises 13 residues. Per germline, CDR1 SGHNT and CDR2 YENEEA. The CDR3 sequence is CASSLDRGHEQYF. CDR3 DNA: TGTGCCAGCAGCTTAGACAGGGGACACGAGCAGTACTTC.

The chain recombines TRBV7-9 with TRBJ2-3; D possibly corresponds to TRBD2 (7 bases). V was cut by 5 bases and J by 5 bases, with 20 bases left in between. CDR1 is SEHNR and CDR2 is FQNEAQ in the germline V gene (reference sequence). The CDR3 extends over 16 amino acids. CDR3 amino acids: CASSLGRGTHGDTQYF. In DNA, the CDR3 is TGTGCCAGCAGCCTAGGGCGGGGGACACATGGAGATACGCAGTATTTT.

The V gene is TRBV5-1, the J gene TRBJ2-3; D remains ambiguous. This CDR3 spans 16 amino acids. Germline CDR1 reads SGHRS; CDR2 reads YFSETQ. Trimming removed 0 bases from V and 1 base from J, with 12 bases in between. The CDR3 loop is CASSLAPAERTDTQYF. The DNA of the CDR3 is TGCGCCAGCAGCTTGGCCCCGGCGGAGCGCACAGATACGCAGTATTTT. Variable domain in full (rest from reference TRBV5-1 and TRBJ2-3): KAGVTQTPRYLIKTRGQQVTLSCSPISGHRSVSWYQQTPGQGLQFLFEYFSETQRNKGNFPGRFSGRQFSNSRSEMNVSTLELGDSALYLCASSLAPAERTDTQYFGPGTRLTVL.

This chain joins TRBV2 and TRBJ1-5; D may be TRBD1 (6 bases). V lost 6 bases and J 2 bases, leaving 11 bases between the germline ends. In germline, CDR1 is SNHLY, CDR2 FYNNEI. The CDR3 totals 14 residues. This CDR3 is CASRQDRRNQPQHF. Here the CDR3 DNA reads TGTGCCAGCAGACAGGACAGACGCAATCAGCCCCAGCATTTT. The full variable domain, its missing parts supplied by reference TRBV2 and TRBJ1-5, is EPEVTQTPSHQVTQMGQEVILRCVPISNHLYFYWYRQILGQKVEFLVSFYNNEISEKSEIFDDQFSVERPDGSNFTLKIRSTKLEDSAMYFCASRQDRRNQPQHFGDGTRLSIL.

This chain's CDR3 is CASSLTGGRETQYF. For the CDR3, the DNA is TGTGCCAGCAGTCTCACGGGGGGCAGGGAGACCCAGTACTTC. The chain uses TRBV27 and TRBJ2-5, with a possible D match to TRBD2 (7 bases). Germline V gene sequence: CDR1 MNHEY, CDR2 SMNVEV (reference sequence). V was shortened by 5 bases and J by 5 bases, with 15 bases between the two germline ends. This CDR3 has 14 amino acids.

This clone appeared once. The CDR3 nucleotides read TGTGCCAGCAGTGTGGCGGGATCTGCCGAGCAGTACTTC. Protein sequence: CASSVAGSAEQYF. The rearrangement joins TRBV2 to TRBJ2-7, with D maybe TRBD2 (6 bases). Trimming left V 4 bases short and J 6 bases short, with 13 bases between. The germline gives CDR1 SNHLY, CDR2 FYNNEI. The CDR3 length is 13 residues. Drawing the rest from reference TRBV2 and TRBJ2-7, the complete variable domain is EPEVTQTPSHQVTQMGQEVILRCVPISNHLYFYWYRQILGQKVEFLVSFYNNEISEKSEIFDDQFSVERPDGSNFTLKIRSTKLEDSAMYFCASSVAGSAEQYFGPGTRLTVT.

This sequence joins TRBV2 and TRBJ2-2, with 8 bases fitting TRBD2. Losses at the gene ends were 8 bases for V and 7 bases for J; bases not matched to a gene: 12. The CDR3 runs to 15 residues. Germline values: CDR1 SNHLY, CDR2 FYNNEI. DNA for the CDR3: TGTGCCAGCCGTCCGGGGGGGGCGCCGGTCGGGGAGCTGTTTTTT. Its translation: CASRPGGAPVGELFF.

This chain connects TRBV5-4 to TRBJ1-2; the match to TRBD1 covers 8 bases. Trimming removed 0 bases from V and 8 bases from J; junction bases left unmatched: 9. The CDR3 spans 15 residues. Per germline, CDR1 SGHNT and CDR2 YYREEE (reference sequence). The CDR3 loop is CASSLEMQGAGGYTF. The CDR3 DNA reads TGTGCCAGCAGCTTGGAGATGCAGGGGGCGGGGGGCTACACCTTC.

The gene calls are TRBV7-2 and TRBJ1-5; tentatively, D is TRBD1 (5 bases). The germline CDR1 and CDR2 sequences are SGHTA and FQGNSA. CDR3 length: 15 amino acids. V lost 5 bases and J 4 bases, leaving 15 bases between the germline ends. The DNA of the CDR3 is TGTGCCAGCAGCCCCTTGTTATCAGGGAATCAGCCCCAGCATTTT. Translating it yields CASSPLLSGNQPQHF.

The chain joins TRBV29-1 to TRBJ2-3, with 12 bases that match TRBD2. V lost 7 bases, J lost 2 bases, and 7 bases stayed unmatched. The CDR3 contains 15 residues. Germline V gene data show CDR1 as SQVTM and CDR2 as ANQGSEA. CDR3 sequence reads: CSGTRLAGVTDTQYF. The CDR3 DNA reads as TGCAGCGGCACCCGACTAGCGGGAGTCACAGATACGCAGTATTTT.

The CDR3 reads CASSPPPGQGYEQYF. CDR3 DNA: TGTGCCAGCAGTCCCCCGCCGGGACAGGGTTACGAGCAGTACTTC. The gene calls are TRBV2 and TRBJ2-7; 9 bases align to TRBD1. This CDR3 is built from 15 residues. The V gene's germline CDR1 is SNHLY and CDR2 FYNNEI. V shed 5 bases, J shed 4 bases, and the junction held 9 bases outside the gene matches.

The chain combines TRBV29-1 with TRBJ1-1; D gene unclear. The V gene lost 4 bases and the J gene lost 0 bases, with 9 bases spanning the gap. The CDR3 length is 13 residues. CDR1 and CDR2 from the germline V gene are SQVTM and ANQGSEA. This CDR3 reads CSVGHSLNTEAFF. CDR3 DNA sequence: TGCAGCGTTGGACACTCTTTGAACACTGAAGCTTTCTTT.

The chain uses TRBV4-1 and TRBJ2-3; possibly TRBD2 for D (7 bases). From germline, CDR1 is MGHRA and CDR2 YSYEKL. Trimming took off 3 bases at V and 5 bases at J, with 18 bases between the two ends. CDR3 length: 16 residues. CDR3 bases: TGCGCCAGCAGCCATACAGGGAGCGGGATGGGAGATACGCAGTATTTT. Residues: CASSHTGSGMGDTQYF.

V is TRBV4-1 and J is TRBJ1-5, with 9 bases aligning to TRBD1. This CDR3 contains 15 residues. CDR1 and CDR2 (germline): MGHRA, YSYEKL. V lost 2 bases to trimming and J lost 9 bases; unmatched junction nucleotides: 8. In DNA form, the CDR3 reads TGCGCCAGCAGCCAAAATTACAGGGGGCCTTGGCCCCAGCATTTT. This translates into CASSQNYRGPWPQHF.

The chain couples TRBV5-1 to TRBJ2-3; 8 bases match TRBD2. CDR1 and CDR2 from the germline V gene are SGHRS and YFSETQ. The CDR3 runs to 14 residues. The junction had 3 bases not matched to a gene; V was cut back by 6 bases and J by 0 bases. This CDR3 is CASIRGGSTDTQYF. As DNA, the CDR3 is TGCGCCAGCATCCGGGGGGGGAGCACAGATACGCAGTATTTT. The full variable domain, its missing parts supplied by reference TRBV5-1 and TRBJ2-3, is KAGVTQTPRYLIKTRGQQVTLSCSPISGHRSVSWYQQTPGQGLQFLFEYFSETQRNKGNFPGRFSGRQFSNSRSEMNVSTLELGDSALYLCASIRGGSTDTQYFGPGTRLTVL.